The subject of this entry is one TCR beta chain. These data come from a study of T cell responses to AZD1222 COVID-19 vaccine. Measured with immunoSEQ multiplex PCR; TCRdb has only the in-frame clones, and not every one. Of about 270,000 clones detected, approximately 94% appear once; the ten largest clones hold roughly 0.51%. The CDR3 is made up of 16 amino acids. The V end lost 8 bases, the J end lost 2 bases, and 16 bases lay between the germline ends. In germline, CDR1 is MDHEN, CDR2 SYDVKM. Pooled in the analysis were second doses at about 4 or about 12 weeks. The sample here was peripheral blood, taken 28 days after the second AZD1222 dose. V usage is TRBV28 and J usage is TRBJ1-6, with D possibly being TRBD1 (5 bases). This receptor was identified in an adult who received the AZD1222 COVID-19 vaccine. The CDR3 reads CASLDSGSTYNSPLHF. The DNA of the CDR3 is TGTGCCAGCCTCGATTCAGGGAGTACCTATAATTCACCCCTCCACTTT.